Presented here are 13 T cell receptor beta chains from one specimen sequenced in a study of T cell repertoires in cytomegalovirus infection. Each CDR3 protein gets one entry after TCRdb re-called the reads with MiXCR. The sample lists approximately 500,000 distinct CDR3 sequences; approximately 15% were seen once. Material: CD8+ T cells from PBMCs. The receptors shown here come from a human donor in good health (CMV status not recorded). Some clones in this sample may be carry-over from other donors' samples.

This clonotype appeared a few times. Here the CDR3 DNA reads TGCGCCAGCAGCCAACCGGGAAACTATGGCTACACCTTC. Protein: CASSQPGNYGYTF. The chain is built from TRBV4-1 and TRBJ1-2; D is unresolved. Trimming left V 2 bases short and J 2 bases short, with 6 bases between. The CDR3 runs to 13 residues. Germline V gives CDR1 MGHRA, CDR2 YSYEKL.

This clonotype was recorded once. Just one base apart from a much larger clone, this may be a read error. This chain connects TRBV10-3 to TRBJ2-1; D is perhaps TRBD1 or TRBD2 (5 bases each). This CDR3 contains 15 residues. V was trimmed by 2 bases and J by 6 bases, leaving 14 bases between them. Germline V gives CDR1 ENHRY, CDR2 SYGVKD. CDR3 protein: CAISEGASNLNEQFF. The CDR3 DNA sequence: TGTGCCATCAGTGAGGGGGCTAGCAATCTCAATGAGCAGTTCTTC.

V is TRBV11-1 and J is TRBJ2-3; 7 bases agree with TRBD1. J was trimmed by 2 bases and V by 1 base; bases with no gene match: 6. CDR1 and CDR2 (germline): SGHAT, FQDESV (reference sequence). The CDR3 is 16 residues long. The CDR3 region has the DNA TGTGCCAGCAGCTTAGAAGGGCAGGGGGACACAGATACGCAGTATTTT. This sequence encodes CASSLEGQGDTDTQYF.

The CDR3 is CASSLVGKNYGYTF. CDR3 DNA sequence: TGTGCCAGCAGCTTAGTAGGCAAAAACTATGGCTACACCTTC. The chain recombines TRBV7-9 with TRBJ1-2; D is unclear. This CDR3 is built from 14 residues. Germline CDR1 reads SEHNR; CDR2 reads FQNEAQ (reference sequence). Trimming left V 1 base short and J 2 bases short, with 8 bases between.

The V call is TRBV7-6, the J call TRBJ2-1, with 10 bases identical to TRBD1. Looked up from germline, CDR1 is SGHVS and CDR2 is FNYEAQ. The CDR3 is 17 residues long. V lost 5 bases to trimming and J lost 6 bases; unmatched junction nucleotides: 13. The CDR3 DNA reads as TGTGCCAGCAGCCCAGGTCCCGGACAGGGGGGGAGCAATGAGCAGTTCTTC. This translates into CASSPGPGQGGSNEQFF.

The table lists this clonotype with a few counts. The V and J genes are TRBV19 and TRBJ2-1, with 9 bases aligning to TRBD1. V was pared by 5 bases and J by 2 bases, with 7 bases of the junction left unmatched. Germline V gene sequence: CDR1 LNHDA, CDR2 SQIVND (reference sequence). The CDR3 is 16 amino acids. The DNA of the CDR3 is TGTGCCAGTAGTTGGGACAGGGCCGACCCCTACAATGAGCAGTTCTTC. Residues: CASSWDRADPYNEQFF.

This clonotype was seen more than once but under ten times. The chain uses TRBV2 and TRBJ2-6; D not certain. This CDR3 has 15 residues. Trimming took off 6 bases at V and 0 bases at J, with 9 bases between the two ends. Germline V lookup: CDR1 SNHLY, CDR2 FYNNEI. The CDR3 sequence is CASSPGLSGANVLTF. For the CDR3, the DNA is TGTGCCAGCAGCCCCGGTCTCTCTGGGGCCAACGTCCTGACTTTC.

This clonotype showed up just a few times. The gene calls are TRBV2 and TRBJ2-7; TRBD2 matches at 7 bases. Germline assignment: CDR1 SNHLY and CDR2 FYNNEI. This CDR3 is 14 amino acids long. V was pared by 10 bases and J by 0 bases, with 9 bases of the junction left unmatched. In DNA, the CDR3 is TGTGCCAAATCCTCAAGCGGGGTCTCCTACGAGCAGTACTTC. Translating gives CAKSSSGVSYEQYF.

In this sample, this clonotype turned up a few times. The chain couples TRBV3-1 to TRBJ1-1; maybe TRBD1 (5 bases). The CDR3 runs to 15 residues. Trimming cost V 6 bases and J 4 bases, with 18 bases left between them. Germline V gives CDR1 LGHDT, CDR2 YNNKEL (reference sequence). CDR3 nucleotides: TGTGCCAGCAGTCCGGGGACCTTAAGGGTCACTGAAGCTTTCTTT. It yields the protein CASSPGTLRVTEAFF.

Notes on this clonotype: Just one base apart from a much larger clone, this may be a read error. This chain links TRBV15 with TRBJ2-3; no clear D. V was trimmed by 4 bases and J by 5 bases, leaving 16 bases between them. Germline assignment: CDR1 LNHNV and CDR2 YYDKDF (reference sequence). The CDR3 spans 15 residues. CDR3 nucleotide sequence: TGTGCCACCAGCAAGGTGGGCACCTCCATAGATACGCAGTATTTT. Translating it yields CATSKVGTSIDTQYF.

The rearrangement joins TRBV7-9 to TRBJ2-2; 8 bases map to TRBD2. V shed 5 bases, J shed 6 bases, and the junction held 11 bases outside the gene matches. Germline CDR1 reads SEHNR; CDR2 reads FQNEAQ (reference sequence). The CDR3 is 16 residues long. In DNA, the CDR3 is TGTGCCAGCAGCCCCGAACAGCGGGAGAGCTCCGGGGAGCTGTTTTTT. This gives the protein CASSPEQRESSGELFF.

The rearrangement links TRBV29-1 to TRBJ2-3; D is unclear. Germline values: CDR1 SQVTM, CDR2 ANQGSEA. V lost 4 bases, J lost 0 bases, and 8 bases lay in between. The CDR3 contains 13 residues. CDR3 sequence: CSVGTYSTDTQYF. Written as DNA, the CDR3 is TGCAGCGTTGGTACTTATAGCACAGATACGCAGTATTTT.

The chain joins TRBV25-1 to TRBJ2-1; TRBD2 matches 8 bases. V shed 3 bases, J shed 7 bases, and the junction held 8 bases outside the gene matches. The germline CDR1 and CDR2 sequences are MGHDK and SYGVNS. The CDR3 extends over 15 amino acids. The DNA of the CDR3 is TGTGCCAGCAGTGACCCGGGACTAGTCGGGAATGAGCAGTTCTTC. It yields the protein CASSDPGLVGNEQFF.